This passage covers 20 T cell receptor beta chains from one sample sequenced in a study of blood T cells in healthy people across ages. Sample-barcoded 5' priming and a J-beta primer mix drove a second PCR of 7 to 11 cycles. TCRdb processed the 5' RACE reads anew with MiXCR; each CDR3 protein has one entry. The sample carries under 1,000,000 distinct CDR3 sequences, about 45% recorded once. Specimen: blood. These TCRs come from a man at least 80 years old in good health.

The gene calls are TRBV5-4 and TRBJ1-1; D remains ambiguous. Trimming removed 4 bases from V and 4 bases from J, with 20 bases in between. The CDR3 runs to 16 residues. The germline gives CDR1 SGHNT, CDR2 YYREEE (reference sequence). Here the CDR3 DNA reads TGTGCCAGCAGCCATACTAACGGGCCCTTGGGCACTGAAGCTTTCTTT. This sequence encodes CASSHTNGPLGTEAFF. Filled out from reference TRBV5-4 and TRBJ1-1, the complete variable domain reads ETGVTQSPTHLIKTRGQQVTLRCSSQSGHNTVSWYQQALGQGPQFIFQYYREEENGRGNFPPRFSGLQFPNYSSELNVNALELDDSALYLCASSHTNGPLGTEAFFGQGTRLTVV.

In its sample, this clonotype was seen a few times. The chain couples TRBV12-3 or TRBV12-4 to TRBJ2-1, with D perhaps matching TRBD2 (5 bases). The CDR3 is made up of 16 amino acids. V was cut by 0 bases and J by 7 bases, with 16 bases left in between. CDR3 residues: CASSLASEAPGNEQFF. CDR3 bases: TGTGCCAGCAGTTTAGCGTCGGAGGCCCCGGGAAATGAGCAGTTCTTC.

The rearrangement uses TRBV25-1 and TRBJ2-3; D is possibly TRBD2 (5 bases). This CDR3 has 13 amino acids. CDR1 is MGHDK, CDR2 SYGVNS, per germline. Trimming took 8 bases from V and 2 from J, leaving 11 bases between them. CDR3 sequence reads: CASGSGYTDTQYF. For the CDR3, the DNA is TGTGCCAGCGGGAGCGGCTACACAGATACGCAGTATTTT. Variable domain in full (rest from reference TRBV25-1 and TRBJ2-3): EADIYQTPRYLVIGTGKKITLECSQTMGHDKMYWYQQDPGMELHLIHYSYGVNSTEKGDLSSESTVSRIRTEHFPLTLESARPSHTSQYLCASGSGYTDTQYFGPGTRLTVL.

A few counts support this clonotype. V and J are TRBV9 and TRBJ1-4; D is ambiguous. The CDR3 has 15 amino acids. Germline-derived CDR1 and CDR2 are SGDLS and YYNGEE. Trimming shortened V by 3 bases and J by 1 base, and 10 bases separated the two germline ends. CDR3 residues: CASSDTEGTNEKLFF. Here the CDR3 DNA reads TGTGCCAGCAGCGACACTGAGGGAACTAATGAAAAACTGTTTTTT.

This clonotype has a count of ten or more. V is TRBV20-1 and J is TRBJ2-3, with TRBD2 as a possible D gene (6 bases). Germline CDR1 is DFQATT and CDR2 is SNEGSKA (reference sequence). The CDR3 consists of 12 residues. Between the trimmed V and J ends, which lost 3 bases and 6 bases, there was a span of 10 bases. This CDR3 reads CSARGGPDTQYF. CDR3 bases: TGCAGTGCTAGGGGGGGACCCGATACGCAGTATTTT.

DNA for the CDR3: TGCGCCAGCAGCTCCGGGACAGGGGTAGAGACCCAGTTCTTC. Encoded protein: CASSSGTGVETQFF. The rearrangement joins TRBV5-1 to TRBJ2-5; TRBD1 matches 10 bases. The DNA end is a closer match to TRBJ2-1, so the J assignment may be wrong. This CDR3 has 14 amino acids. CDR1 is SGHRS, CDR2 YFSETQ, per germline.

This chain joins TRBV5-1 and TRBJ2-7; D not certain. CDR1 and CDR2 from the germline V gene are SGHRS and YFSETQ. With 4 bases removed from V and 0 bases from J, the gap between germline ends came to 11 bases. There are 14 residues in the CDR3. In nucleotides, the CDR3 is TGCGCCAGCAGCGACACACGCAGCTCCTACGAGCAGTACTTC. It specifies CASSDTRSSYEQYF.

Only a few counts were recorded for this clonotype. The J gene is TRBJ2-7, the V gene TRBV15; no reliable D call. Germline V gives CDR1 LNHNV, CDR2 YYDKDF (reference sequence). The CDR3 sequence is 12 residues long. V dropped 0 bases and J dropped 7 bases, with 7 bases sitting between them. CDR3 coding DNA: TGTGCCACCAGCAGAGACGGGTGGGAGCAGTACTTC. Translated: CATSRDGWEQYF.

The rearrangement links TRBV29-1 to TRBJ2-2; the D is unclear. The CDR3 is 14 amino acids. The germline V gene encodes CDR1 SQVTM and CDR2 ANQGSEA. The V end lost 2 bases, the J end lost 2 bases, and 9 bases lay between the germline ends. Here the CDR3 reads CSVELGYNTGELFF. The CDR3 nucleotides read TGCAGCGTTGAACTAGGCTACAACACCGGGGAGCTGTTTTTT.

The sample holds a few counts of this clonotype. The J gene is TRBJ2-4, the V gene TRBV5-6, with TRBD2 matching 8 bases. The J segment lost 13 bases and the V segment lost 6 bases, leaving 18 bases of the junction unmatched. The germline V gene has CDR1 SGHDT and CDR2 YYEEEE. This CDR3 comprises 15 residues. CDR3 sequence: CASTDWGLELREQYF. CDR3 coding DNA: TGTGCCAGCACCGACTGGGGACTAGAGTTGAGGGAGCAGTACTTC. The variable domain in full, completed from reference TRBV5-6 and TRBJ2-4, reads DAGVTQSPTHLIKTRGQQVTLRCSPKSGHDTVSWYQQALGQGPQFIFQYYEEEERQRGNFPDRFSGHQFPNYSSELNVNALLLGDSALYLCASTDWGLELREQYFGAGTRLSVL.

The J gene is TRBJ2-1, the V gene TRBV9, with D maybe TRBD2 (6 bases). V lost 4 bases to trimming and J lost 2 bases, with 13 bases between them. Germline V gene data show CDR1 as SGDLS and CDR2 as YYNGEE. This CDR3 has 15 residues. This chain's CDR3 is CASSRGTGPYNEQFF. The CDR3 nucleotides read TGTGCCAGCAGCCGCGGGACGGGACCCTACAATGAGCAGTTCTTC.

The rearrangement uses TRBV6-1 and TRBJ2-7, with D possibly being TRBD1 (6 bases). The CDR3 is 14 residues long. Trimming removed 7 bases at V and 3 bases at J, with 16 bases between. Germline V CDR1 and CDR2: MNHNS, SASEGT. The CDR3 here is CASTQGSVNYEQYF. Written as DNA, the CDR3 is TGTGCCAGCACACAGGGATCGGTCAACTACGAGCAGTACTTC.

This clonotype has just a few counts. The rearrangement uses TRBV7-2 and TRBJ2-1; D is undetermined. The CDR3 is 14 amino acids. CDR1 and CDR2 (germline): SGHTA, FQGNSA. V gave up 0 bases and J gave up 4 bases, with 7 bases separating them. DNA of the CDR3: TGTGCCAGCAGCTTAGCGGCAAGATACAATGAGCAGTTCTTC. It specifies CASSLAARYNEQFF.

This chain links TRBV18 with TRBJ2-1, with 8 bases lining up with TRBD2. The J call may be faulty, since TRBJ2-7 better matches the DNA end. The germline CDR1 and CDR2 sequences are KGHSH and LQKENI. The CDR3 totals 15 residues. The CDR3 loop reads CASSPSGESYNEQYF. The CDR3 nucleotides are TGTGCCAGCTCACCTAGCGGGGAGTCCTACAATGAGCAGTACTTC.

The CDR3 nucleotides read TGCGCCAGCAGCTCCGGACTAGCGGTAGGAGAGCAGTACTTC. This gives the protein CASSSGLAVGEQYF. The chain links TRBV5-1 to TRBJ2-7; 10 nucleotides match TRBD2. This CDR3 contains 14 residues. The germline V gene has CDR1 SGHRS and CDR2 YFSETQ. V gave up 3 bases and J gave up 7 bases; unmatched junction bases: 7. The whole variable domain, remainder taken from reference TRBV5-1 and TRBJ2-7, is KAGVTQTPRYLIKTRGQQVTLSCSPISGHRSVSWYQQTPGQGLQFLFEYFSETQRNKGNFPGRFSGRQFSNSRSEMNVSTLELGDSALYLCASSSGLAVGEQYFGPGTRLTVT.

Many counts were recorded for this clonotype. This chain connects TRBV14 to TRBJ2-1; D gene ambiguous. Trimming took off 4 bases at V and 9 bases at J, with 13 bases between the two ends. There are 13 residues in the CDR3. Germline values: CDR1 SGHDN, CDR2 FVKESK. The CDR3 loop reads CASSRRDWGEQFF. The CDR3 DNA sequence: TGTGCCAGCAGCCGGAGAGACTGGGGTGAGCAGTTCTTC.

Details on this clonotype: The conserved phenylalanine or tryptophan normally closing the CDR3 is absent here, so this likely arose from a read error. The chain couples TRBV6-2 or TRBV6-3 to TRBJ2-1; D remains ambiguous. In germline, CDR1 is MNHEY, CDR2 SVGEGT. The V and J ends lost 0 bases and 8 bases respectively, with 8 bases between them. The length of the CDR3 is 13 residues. The CDR3 spells CASSYSIVHEQFL. The CDR3, as DNA: TGTGCCAGCAGTTACTCGATTGTCCATGAGCAGTTCCTC.

This chain uses TRBV6-2 or TRBV6-3 with TRBJ2-4, with D hard to call. The J call may be incorrect, as the DNA end agrees better with TRBJ2-7. Germline V gene data show CDR1 as MNHEY and CDR2 as SVGEGT. This CDR3 comprises 15 residues. The DNA for the CDR3 is TGTGCCAGCAGTTATGACCAAGGAGTTAGCTACGAGCAGTACTTC. Translating gives CASSYDQGVSYEQYF.

This clonotype occurred a few times. In DNA form, the CDR3 reads TGCAGTGCTAGCACCAGGGAAACCTACAATGAGCAGTTCTTC. Translation gives CSASTRETYNEQFF. The genes are TRBV20-1 and TRBJ2-1, with D perhaps TRBD1 (5 bases). Germline CDR1 reads DFQATT; CDR2 reads SNEGSKA (reference sequence). CDR3 length: 14 residues. Trimming cost V 3 bases and J 2 bases, with 11 bases left between them.

The V call is TRBV7-3, the J call TRBJ2-7; either TRBD1 or TRBD2 may fit D (5 bases each). The CDR3 is 15 residues long. Germline CDR1 SGHTA, CDR2 FQGTGA. With 2 bases removed from V and 3 bases from J, the gap between germline ends came to 14 bases. Here the CDR3 reads CASSLEGIPYYEQYF. CDR3 DNA: TGTGCCAGCAGCTTAGAGGGGATCCCTTACTACGAGCAGTACTTC.